The source of this TCR beta chain is a study of CD8+ T cells in alopecia areata. Germline CDR1 reads SGHRS; CDR2 reads YFSETQ. The CDR3 has 16 amino acids. Sequencing relied on a cDNA template that was reverse transcribed from extracted RNA. Assay used: immunoSEQ multiplex PCR; TCRdb lists only in-frame clones, some missing. The sample holds fewer than 150,000 clones, under 40% seen once. Notes on this clone: The antigen is undetermined. The junction shows a germline mismatch at one end, possibly a read error.

Patients with alopecia areata provided lesional scalp punch biopsies as well as peripheral blood. Study results and limitations: Lesional scalp, especially alopecia totalis/universalis, showed higher clonality than normal scalp. Patients shared TCRs less clearly than mice did, possibly for HLA-related reasons.

The sequencing sample was made of CD4+ T cells sorted from blood. The sequence was collected from a human donor with alopecia areata. The chain joins TRBV5-1 to TRBJ2-1, with 8 bases matching TRBD2. The CDR3: CASSFLYSGGDNEQFF. The CDR3 DNA reads TGCGCCAGCAGCTTCCTGTACAGCGGGGGAGACAACGAGCAGTTCTTC.